What follows are 9 T cell receptor beta chains derived from one specimen sequenced in a study of blood T cell repertoires in COVID-19. Profiled with immunoSEQ multiplex PCR; TCRdb holds only in-frame clones, not every one. The sample shows 250,000 to 350,000 clones, 84% of them seen only once. The specimen sequenced was peripheral blood. These receptors were obtained from a human donor with COVID-19, enrolled during active disease. The donor label of this sample is uncertain.

This chain uses TRBV11-3 with TRBJ2-1, with 12 bases that match TRBD2. The germline V gene encodes CDR1 SGHNT and CDR2 YENEEA. The junction had 5 bases not matched to a gene; V was cut back by 1 base and J by 7 bases. The CDR3 extends over 16 amino acids. The CDR3 DNA follows: TGTGCCAGCAGCTTAGGACTAGCGGGAGTAAAAAATGAGCAGTTCTTC. Protein sequence: CASSLGLAGVKNEQFF. The full variable domain, rest sourced from reference TRBV11-3 and TRBJ2-1, is EAGVVQSPRYKIIEKKQPVAFWCNPISGHNTLYWYLQNLGQGPELLIRYENEEAVDDSQLPKDRFSAERLKGVDSTLKIQPAELGDSAVYLCASSLGLAGVKNEQFFGPGTRLTVL.

This clone was detected only a few times. Written as DNA, the CDR3 is TGTGCCAGCAGCGTGGAACAGGGTGTCTACACTGAAGCTTTCTTT. Amino acid sequence: CASSVEQGVYTEAFF. The chain links TRBV9 to TRBJ1-1, with D possibly TRBD1 on 6 matching bases. In germline, CDR1 is SGDLS, CDR2 YYNGEE. Trimming took 2 bases from V and 3 from J, leaving 14 bases between them. CDR3 length equals 15 residues.

There are a few counts of this clone. This rearrangement joins TRBV5-5 to TRBJ2-4; a possible D gene is TRBD1 (5 bases). This CDR3 spans 15 amino acids. Deletions cut 2 bases from V and 2 bases from J, with 11 bases between. Germline CDR1 reads SGHKS; CDR2 reads YYEKEE (reference sequence). The CDR3 loop is CASSFYDSTKNIQYF. The CDR3 DNA reads as TGTGCCAGCAGCTTCTATGACAGCACCAAAAACATTCAGTACTTC.

V gene TRBV5-4 combines with J gene TRBJ2-7; D call uncertain. Trimming cost V 0 bases and J 5 bases, with 3 bases left between them. This CDR3 contains 11 residues. Per the germline V gene, CDR1 is SGHNT and CDR2 is YYREEE (reference sequence). In DNA form, the CDR3 reads TGTGCCAGCAGCTTGGTAGACGAGCAGTACTTC. This codes for CASSLVDEQYF.

The chain links TRBV2 to TRBJ2-1, with 15 bases matching TRBD2. The CDR3 sequence is 16 residues long. Losses at the gene ends were 5 bases for V and 5 bases for J; bases not matched to a gene: 4. Germline assignment: CDR1 SNHLY and CDR2 FYNNEI. Written as DNA, the CDR3 is TGTGCCAGCAGTCGGGGGACTAGCGGGAGGAACAATGAGCAGTTCTTC. Translation gives CASSRGTSGRNNEQFF.

This clone was counted once. The V and J genes are TRBV7-9 and TRBJ1-1, with D unresolved. Germline-derived CDR1 and CDR2 are SEHNR and FQNEAQ (reference sequence). The CDR3 consists of 13 residues. V was clipped by 3 bases and J by 2 bases, with 7 bases between them. The CDR3 bases are TGTGCCAGCAGCTTGCAGGAAAACACTGAAGCTTTCTTT. It is translated as CASSLQENTEAFF.

This chain joins TRBV5-1 and TRBJ2-7, with 11 bases matching TRBD2. V shed 4 bases, J shed 2 bases, and the junction held 14 bases outside the gene matches. The germline gives CDR1 SGHRS, CDR2 YFSETQ. This CDR3 spans 18 amino acids. CDR3 bases: TGCGCCAGCAGCCGCACACCGGGACTAGCGGAACAGGCCTACGAGCAGTACTTC. The encoded protein is CASSRTPGLAEQAYEQYF.

The chain recombines TRBV11-3 with TRBJ2-4; TRBD1 aligns across 9 bases. The CDR3 loop spans 17 amino acids. The V segment lost 3 bases and the J segment 6 bases; nucleotides outside the gene matches: 12. CDR1 is SGHNT and CDR2 is YENEEA in the germline V gene. In DNA form, the CDR3 reads TGTGCCAGCAGCTTGACTCCGGGACAGGGTTCGGGAAACATTCAGTACTTC. This translates into CASSLTPGQGSGNIQYF.

The rearrangement uses TRBV19 and TRBJ2-5; 7 bases are shared with TRBD2. V trimming: 8 bases; J trimming: 5 bases; junction bases outside the gene matches: 5. The CDR3 runs to 12 residues. CDR1 and CDR2 from the germline V gene are LNHDA and SQIVND (reference sequence). The CDR3 coding sequence is TGTGCCAGTGGGAGGGCCGAGGAGACCCAGTACTTC. Its protein is CASGRAEETQYF.